This T cell receptor beta chain was recorded in a study of spatial heterogeneity in lung cancer. Study-wide background: Sequence detection consistently recorded a greater number of beta-chain than alpha-chain sequences. Raw sequencing reads included, on average, more than ten appearances of each unique TCR and UMI combination.

Unique molecular identifiers tagged every individual TCR cDNA molecule. TCRdb reanalysed the 5' RACE reads using MiXCR and keeps one entry per CDR3 protein. The sample has 45,000 or so distinct CDR3 sequences; about 12% are singletons. As for time point: sample taken at primary tumor resection. Unsorted whole RNA of tumor, nontumor lung or frozen PBMC was sequenced. Donors were 55 to 75 untreated early-stage non-small cell lung cancer patients. The receptor's source is a female donor with early-stage non-small cell lung cancer. The material sequenced was PBMCs, taken at surgery.

CDR3 region: CASSQAGAGYGYTF. CDR3 bases: TGTGCCAGCAGCCAAGCAGGGGCTGGGTATGGCTACACCTTC. The V gene is TRBV3-1, the J gene TRBJ1-2; D may be TRBD1 (6 bases). Trimming shortened V by 1 base and J by 5 bases, and 11 bases separated the two germline ends. Germline V lookup: CDR1 LGHDT, CDR2 YNNKEL (reference sequence). The CDR3 is made up of 14 amino acids. The full variable domain, completed using reference TRBV3-1 and TRBJ1-2, is DTAVSQTPKYLVTQMGNDKSIKCEQNLGHDTMYWYKQDSKKFLKIMFSYNNKELIINETVPNRFSPKSPDKAHLNLHINSLELGDSAVYFCASSQAGAGYGYTFGSGTRLTVV.